This entry lists 10 T cell receptor beta chains sequenced from one sample in a study of blood T cells in healthy people across ages. Through a sample-barcoded 5' primer and a J-beta primer mix, a second PCR was run for about 6 to 12 cycles. Via MiXCR, TCRdb re-called the 5' RACE reads, giving one row per CDR3 protein. The data hold around 900,000 distinct CDR3 sequences, with around 26% observed a single time. What was sequenced was blood. The receptors come from a woman of 80 years or more in good health.

This clonotype was seen at least ten times. J is TRBJ2-7 and V is TRBV7-2, with 7 bases lining up with TRBD2. V dropped 3 bases and J dropped 2; count of bases not matched to a gene: 4. This CDR3 comprises 14 residues. Per the germline V gene, CDR1 is SGHTA and CDR2 is FQGNSA. The CDR3, as DNA: TGTGCCAGCAGCTTTGCGGCGGGGGCCTACGAGCAGTACTTC. Its protein product is CASSFAAGAYEQYF.

This clonotype occurred many times. V gene TRBV12-3 or TRBV12-4 combines with J gene TRBJ1-2, with TRBD1 matching 7 bases. The trim removed 6 bases at V and 8 bases at J, leaving 6 bases unmatched. The CDR3 spans 12 residues. CDR3 bases: TGTGCCAGCAGATCGACAGGGAAGGGCTACACCTTC. Encoded protein: CASRSTGKGYTF.

As concerns this clonotype: One base away lies a much larger clone, so this may be a sequencing read error. The V call is TRBV14, the J call TRBJ2-7, with D possibly being TRBD1 or TRBD2 (5 bases each). In germline, CDR1 is SGHDN, CDR2 FVKESK. The CDR3 sequence is 14 residues long. The CDR3 DNA follows: TGTGCCAGCAGCCGGGGTGGGGACGGCTACGAGCGGTACTTC. Translation gives CASSRGGDGYERYF. Looking up the rest from reference TRBV14 and TRBJ2-7 gives the full variable domain: EAGVTQFPSHSVIEKGQTVTLRCDPISGHDNLYWYRRVMGKEIKFLLHFVKESKQDESGMPNNRFLAERTGGTYSTLKVQPAELEDSGVYFCASSRGGDGYERYFGPGTRLTVT.

In its sample, this clonotype was seen a few times. Just one base apart from a much larger clone, this may be a read error. No conserved phenylalanine or tryptophan ends this CDR3, so it is likely a read error. The V call is TRBV6-2 or TRBV6-3, the J call TRBJ2-1; 7 bases fit TRBD2. This CDR3 contains 15 residues. The junction had 17 bases not matched to a gene; V was cut back by 10 bases and J by 8 bases. The V gene's germline CDR1 is MNHEY and CDR2 SVGEGT. CDR3 in amino acids: CATRRGVPFPDEQFL. CDR3 DNA sequence: TGTGCCACCCGTCGGGGGGTCCCCTTCCCCGATGAGCAGTTCTTG.

This clonotype came up many times. The genes are TRBV15 and TRBJ2-5; 13 nucleotides align to TRBD2. This CDR3 has 17 amino acids. The trim removed 1 base at V and 2 bases at J, leaving 4 bases unmatched. Germline CDR1 LNHNV, CDR2 YYDKDF (reference sequence). CDR3 DNA: TGTGCCACCAGCAGAGCTCCGGGACTAGCGGGGCAAGAGACCCAGTACTTC. Protein product: CATSRAPGLAGQETQYF.

For this clonotype: A much bigger clone sits one base away, suggesting this may be a read error. The V call is TRBV29-1, the J call TRBJ2-5; D perhaps matches TRBD1 (6 bases). The germline V and J ends were trimmed by 4 bases and 6 bases, with 15 bases remaining between them. The CDR3 runs 13 residues. Germline lookup yields CDR1 SQVTM and CDR2 ANQGSEA. The CDR3 region is CSVAQGPEQTQYF. DNA for the CDR3: TGCAGCGTTGCACAGGGTCCGGAACAGACCCAGTACTTC.

The chain links TRBV3-1 to TRBJ2-7; possible D gene TRBD2, 7 bases. The V and J ends lost 1 base and 12 bases respectively, with 13 bases between them. CDR3 length: 12 residues. Germline CDR1 reads LGHDT; CDR2 reads YNNKEL (reference sequence). The CDR3 here is CASSQVAGAMYF. For the CDR3, the DNA is TGTGCCAGCAGCCAAGTTGCGGGGGCCATGTACTTC.

The CDR3 protein is CAWRGDNTGELFF. CDR3 nucleotide sequence: TGTGCCTGGAGGGGGGATAACACCGGGGAGCTGTTTTTT. The rearrangement links TRBV30 to TRBJ2-2; D might be TRBD1 or TRBD2, each matching 5 bases. Per germline, CDR1 GTSNPN and CDR2 SVGIG (reference sequence). Trimming took 3 bases from V and 2 from J, leaving 7 bases between them. The CDR3 sequence is 13 residues long.

This clonotype appeared a few times. The J gene is TRBJ1-4, the V gene TRBV9; the match to TRBD1 covers 10 bases. CDR1 and CDR2 (germline): SGDLS, YYNGEE. Trimming cost V 4 bases and J 7 bases; bases outside gene matches: 7. CDR3 length: 15 amino acids. CDR3 nucleotides: TGTGCCAGCAGCCCACTCGGGGACAGGGGTGAAAAACTGTTTTTT. Translating gives CASSPLGDRGEKLFF.

This clonotype has ten or more counts. The chain couples TRBV6-1 to TRBJ2-5, with TRBD2 matching 9 bases. The junction had 10 bases not matched to a gene; V was cut back by 6 bases and J by 5 bases. CDR3 size: 15 residues. Germline V gene sequence: CDR1 MNHNS, CDR2 SASEGT. The CDR3 reads CASRPPSSGGETQYF. For the CDR3, the DNA is TGTGCCAGCAGACCTCCCAGTAGCGGGGGCGAGACCCAGTACTTC.